The 20 T cell receptor beta chains given below trace back to one sample, sequenced in a study of blood T cells in healthy people across ages. Using a J-beta primer mix together with a sample-barcoded 5' primer, a second PCR was run for roughly 6 to 11 cycles. TCRdb reanalysed the 5' RACE reads using MiXCR and keeps one entry per CDR3 protein. The sample has 700,000 to 900,000 distinct CDR3 sequences; 40% to 65% are singletons. What was sequenced was blood. The receptor set was obtained from a man older than 75 in good health.

V usage is TRBV20-1 and J usage is TRBJ2-7; D is ambiguous. This CDR3 has 14 amino acids. Trimming removed 1 base at V and 3 bases at J, with 13 bases between. Germline V gives CDR1 DFQATT, CDR2 SNEGSKA (reference sequence). For the CDR3, the DNA is TGCAGTGCTAGAGTAAGACTGTCCATCTACGAGCAGTACTTC. Its translation: CSARVRLSIYEQYF.

The chain is built from TRBV6-2 or TRBV6-3 and TRBJ2-7; D might be TRBD1 (5 bases). V was shortened by 8 bases and J by 7 bases, with 12 bases between the two germline ends. The CDR3 consists of 11 residues. Germline V gives CDR1 MNHEY, CDR2 SVGEGT. The CDR3 spells CASGAYNEQYF. The CDR3, as DNA: TGTGCCAGCGGGGCATACAATGAGCAGTACTTC.

This clonotype turned up a few times. J is TRBJ1-1 and V is TRBV12-3 or TRBV12-4; D uncertain. V was pared by 5 bases and J by 8 bases, with 12 bases between. The CDR3 runs 12 residues. CDR3 sequence: CASSPGAREAFF. The CDR3 bases are TGTGCCAGCAGTCCAGGAGCCAGGGAAGCTTTCTTT.

This chain uses TRBV12-3 or TRBV12-4 with TRBJ1-5; D uncertain. With 7 bases removed from V and 2 bases from J, the gap between germline ends came to 15 bases. This CDR3 spans 15 amino acids. The CDR3 protein is CASIPTGLGNQPQHF. CDR3 sequence (DNA): TGTGCCAGCATCCCGACTGGACTTGGCAATCAGCCCCAGCATTTT.

This clonotype was seen a few times. The chain joins TRBV15 to TRBJ2-5; D is uncertain. The CDR3 sequence is 14 residues long. Between the trimmed V and J ends, which lost 1 base and 12 bases, there was a span of 18 bases. CDR1 is LNHNV, CDR2 YYDKDF, per germline (reference sequence). As DNA, the CDR3 is TGTGCCACCAGCAGAGTGGAGAACGAGAGACCCAAGTACTTC. Amino acid sequence: CATSRVENERPKYF.

This chain connects TRBV27 to TRBJ2-1; 13 bases are shared with TRBD2. The length of the CDR3 is 18 residues. CDR1 is MNHEY, CDR2 SMNVEV, per germline (reference sequence). The V and J ends lost 8 bases and 0 bases, in that order; junction bases with no gene match: 10. CDR3 protein: CASRSGTSGISSYNEQFF. The CDR3 nucleotides are TGTGCCAGCCGGTCCGGGACTAGCGGGATCAGCTCCTACAATGAGCAGTTCTTC.

For the CDR3, the DNA is TGTGCCAGTAGTATAGGGGGACTGGGATACGAGCAGTACTTC. It translates to CASSIGGLGYEQYF. The chain employs TRBV19 and TRBJ2-4; D is perhaps TRBD2 (6 bases). The end of the DNA is better explained by TRBJ2-7, so the J call may be wrong. The CDR3 spans 14 residues. Germline loops: CDR1 LNHDA, CDR2 SQIVND (reference sequence).

The chain couples TRBV20-1 to TRBJ2-5; D remains unclear. The CDR3 has 14 amino acids. CDR1 and CDR2 from the germline V gene are DFQATT and SNEGSKA (reference sequence). The V gene lost 0 bases and the J gene lost 2 bases, with 10 bases spanning the gap. In DNA form, the CDR3 reads TGCAGTGCTAGAGATCTGATCGGGCAAGAGACCCAGTACTTC. Its translation is CSARDLIGQETQYF.

In this sample, this clonotype turned up a few times. The chain joins TRBV27 to TRBJ2-7, with 7 bases that match TRBD1. The CDR3 extends over 12 amino acids. Germline V CDR1 and CDR2: MNHEY, SMNVEV (reference sequence). V shed 7 bases and J 3 bases; nucleotides not matched to a gene: 3. CDR3 in amino acids: CASKDRYYEQYF. The CDR3 coding sequence is TGTGCCAGCAAGGACAGGTACTACGAGCAGTACTTC.

The chain links TRBV20-1 to TRBJ1-5; D call uncertain. Germline V CDR1 and CDR2: DFQATT, SNEGSKA (reference sequence). The ends were cut back, 1 base at V and 7 bases at J, with 8 bases in the middle. This CDR3 comprises 12 residues. CDR3 in amino acids: CSARVGIQPQHF. The CDR3 DNA reads TGCAGTGCTAGAGTCGGGATACAGCCCCAGCATTTT.

The chain uses TRBV27 and TRBJ2-7; 8 bases map to TRBD2. The CDR3 has 14 residues. V lost 5 bases and J lost 4; bases outside the gene matches: 7. Germline loops: CDR1 MNHEY, CDR2 SMNVEV (reference sequence). The CDR3: CASSIGTSRYEQYF. As DNA, the CDR3 is TGTGCCAGCAGTATAGGGACTAGTCGATACGAGCAGTACTTC.

The V gene is TRBV7-8, the J gene TRBJ1-6; D is unclear. Germline V CDR1 and CDR2: SGHVS, FQNEAQ. V was cut by 7 bases and J by 0 bases, with 10 bases left in between. This CDR3 has 15 residues. Here the CDR3 DNA reads TGTGCCAGCATCCCCGGGAGCTCCTATAATTCACCCCTCCACTTT. It yields the protein CASIPGSSYNSPLHF.

This chain links TRBV7-9 with TRBJ2-3; D perhaps matches TRBD1 (5 bases). The CDR3 runs to 14 residues. V lost 1 base to trimming and J lost 4 bases, with 9 bases between them. Germline V gene sequence: CDR1 SEHNR, CDR2 FQNEAQ (reference sequence). CDR3 bases: TGTGCCAGCAGCTTAGATATACAGGCAGATACGCAGTATTTT. Its translation: CASSLDIQADTQYF.

This chain links TRBV7-9 with TRBJ1-2; 9 bases align to TRBD1. The V and J ends lost 2 bases and 7 bases, in that order; junction bases with no gene match: 5. Germline values: CDR1 SEHNR, CDR2 FQNEAQ (reference sequence). The CDR3 consists of 14 residues. The CDR3 DNA sequence: TGTGCCAGCAGCTTAACAGGGGGCTTGCTTGGCTACACCTTC. Amino acids: CASSLTGGLLGYTF.

This clonotype was detected only a few times. The V gene is TRBV7-2, the J gene TRBJ2-7; TRBD2 aligns across 7 bases. The CDR3 contains 14 residues. V trimming: 5 bases; J trimming: 4 bases; junction bases outside the gene matches: 8. Germline values: CDR1 SGHTA, CDR2 FQGNSA. CDR3 loop: CASSPETSRYEQYF. For the CDR3, the DNA is TGTGCCAGCAGCCCGGAGACTAGCCGTTACGAGCAGTACTTC.

Details on this clonotype: A read error may produce the germline difference seen at one junction end. The rearrangement links TRBV7-8 to TRBJ1-6; D unresolved. Germline loops: CDR1 SGHVS, CDR2 FQNEAQ. This CDR3 contains 18 residues. The CDR3: CASSLAGGGGSYNSPLHF. The CDR3 coding sequence is TGTGCCAGTAGCTTAGCCGGCGGTGGCGGATCCTATAATTCACCCCTCCACTTT.

This clonotype was picked up one time. V gene TRBV20-1 combines with J gene TRBJ1-5; 7 bases agree with TRBD1. The germline V gene encodes CDR1 DFQATT and CDR2 SNEGSKA (reference sequence). The J segment lost 0 bases and the V segment lost 0 bases, leaving 11 bases of the junction unmatched. The CDR3 is 18 amino acids. The CDR3 protein is CSARDLRGPDYSNQPQHF. The CDR3 bases are TGCAGTGCTAGAGACCTAAGGGGGCCTGACTATAGCAATCAGCCCCAGCATTTT.

The chain links TRBV12-3 or TRBV12-4 to TRBJ1-2; D gene unclear. Trimming left V 2 bases short and J 5 bases short, with 6 bases between. The CDR3 covers 12 residues. The CDR3 spells CASSLRQYGYTF. The CDR3 DNA follows: TGTGCCAGCAGTTTACGGCAGTATGGCTACACCTTC.

There are a few counts of this clonotype. The chain uses TRBV14 and TRBJ2-1; the D is unclear. Germline V gene data show CDR1 as SGHDN and CDR2 as FVKESK. The CDR3 runs to 16 residues. V was cut by 1 base and J by 10 bases, with 20 bases left in between. The CDR3 DNA sequence: TGTGCCAGCAGCCAAGCCCTATGGCTAGAGTCGTGGGAGCAGTTCTTC. Its protein product is CASSQALWLESWEQFF.

This chain uses TRBV5-1 with TRBJ2-6, with 9 bases aligning to TRBD1. V dropped 3 bases and J dropped 0; count of bases not matched to a gene: 10. CDR3 length: 19 residues. Germline V gene sequence: CDR1 SGHRS, CDR2 YFSETQ. The CDR3 DNA sequence: TGCGCCAGCAGCTCACCGGACAGGGGACCTTTCTCTGGGGCCAACGTCCTGACTTTC. Encoded protein: CASSSPDRGPFSGANVLTF.